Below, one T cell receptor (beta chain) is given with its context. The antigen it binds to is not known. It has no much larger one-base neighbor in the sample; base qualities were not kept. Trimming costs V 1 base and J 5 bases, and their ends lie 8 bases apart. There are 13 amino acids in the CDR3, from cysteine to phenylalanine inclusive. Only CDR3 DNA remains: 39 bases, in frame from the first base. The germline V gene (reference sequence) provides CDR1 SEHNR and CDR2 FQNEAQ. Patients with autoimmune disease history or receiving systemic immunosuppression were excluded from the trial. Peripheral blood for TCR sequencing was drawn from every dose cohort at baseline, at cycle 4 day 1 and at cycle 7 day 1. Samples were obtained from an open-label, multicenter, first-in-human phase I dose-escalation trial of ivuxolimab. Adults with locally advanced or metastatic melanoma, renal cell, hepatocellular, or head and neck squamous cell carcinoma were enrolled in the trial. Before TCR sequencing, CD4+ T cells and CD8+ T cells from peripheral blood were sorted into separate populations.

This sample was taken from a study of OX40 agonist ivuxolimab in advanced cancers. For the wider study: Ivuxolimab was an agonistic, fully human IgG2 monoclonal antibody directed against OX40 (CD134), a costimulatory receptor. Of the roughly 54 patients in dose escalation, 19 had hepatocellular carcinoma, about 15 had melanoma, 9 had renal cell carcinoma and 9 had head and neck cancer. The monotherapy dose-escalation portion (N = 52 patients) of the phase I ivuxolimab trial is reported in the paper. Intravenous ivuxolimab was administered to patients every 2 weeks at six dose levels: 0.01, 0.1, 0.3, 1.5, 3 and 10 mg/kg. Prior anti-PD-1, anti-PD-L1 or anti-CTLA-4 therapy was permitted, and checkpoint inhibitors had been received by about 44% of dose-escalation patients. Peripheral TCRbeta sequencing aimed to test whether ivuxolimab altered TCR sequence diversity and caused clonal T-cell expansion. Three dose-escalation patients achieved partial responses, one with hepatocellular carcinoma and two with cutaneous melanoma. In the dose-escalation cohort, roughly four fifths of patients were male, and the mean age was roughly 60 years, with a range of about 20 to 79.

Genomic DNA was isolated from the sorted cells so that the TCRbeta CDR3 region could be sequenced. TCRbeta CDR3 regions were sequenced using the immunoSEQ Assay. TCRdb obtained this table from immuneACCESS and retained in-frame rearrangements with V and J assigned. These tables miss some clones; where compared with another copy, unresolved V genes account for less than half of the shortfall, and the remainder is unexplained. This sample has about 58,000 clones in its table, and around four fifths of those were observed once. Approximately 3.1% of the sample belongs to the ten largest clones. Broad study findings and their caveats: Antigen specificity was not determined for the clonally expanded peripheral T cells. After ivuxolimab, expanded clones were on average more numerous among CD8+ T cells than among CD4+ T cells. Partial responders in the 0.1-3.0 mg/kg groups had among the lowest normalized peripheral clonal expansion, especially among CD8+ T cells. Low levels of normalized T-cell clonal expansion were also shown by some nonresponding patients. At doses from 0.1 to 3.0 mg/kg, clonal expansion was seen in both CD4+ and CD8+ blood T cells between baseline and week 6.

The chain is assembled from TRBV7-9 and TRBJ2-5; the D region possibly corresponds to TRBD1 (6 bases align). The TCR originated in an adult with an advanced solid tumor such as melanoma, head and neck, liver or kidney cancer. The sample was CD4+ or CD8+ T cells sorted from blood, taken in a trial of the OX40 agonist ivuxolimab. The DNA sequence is TGTGCCAGCAGCTTAGGCAGGGGCGAGACCCAGTACTTC. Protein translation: CASSLGRGETQYF.